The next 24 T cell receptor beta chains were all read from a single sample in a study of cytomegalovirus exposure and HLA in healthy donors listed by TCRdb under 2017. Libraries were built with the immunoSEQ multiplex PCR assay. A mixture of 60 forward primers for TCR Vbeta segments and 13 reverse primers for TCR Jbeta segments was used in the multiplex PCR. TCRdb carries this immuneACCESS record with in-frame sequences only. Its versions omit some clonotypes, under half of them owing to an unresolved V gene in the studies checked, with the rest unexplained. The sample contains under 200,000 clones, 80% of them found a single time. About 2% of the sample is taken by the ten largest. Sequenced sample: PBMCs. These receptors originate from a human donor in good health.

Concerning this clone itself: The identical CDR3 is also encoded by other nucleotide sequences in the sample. CDR3 sequence reads: CASSVRLAGGHNEQFF. DNA for the CDR3: TGTGCCAGCAGCGTTCGACTAGCGGGGGGTCACAATGAGCAGTTCTTC. The chain uses TRBV9 and TRBJ2-1, with 13 bases that match TRBD2. The V segment lost 2 bases and the J segment 5 bases; nucleotides outside the gene matches: 4. The CDR3 contains 16 residues. Germline lookup yields CDR1 SGDLS and CDR2 YYNGEE.

In DNA, the CDR3 is TGTGCCAGCAGCTTGGAATCACGACAGGGTTTTATCTACGAGCAGTACTTC. Its protein product is CASSLESRQGFIYEQYF. The chain joins TRBV5-6 to TRBJ2-7, with 7 bases lining up with TRBD1. The CDR3 spans 17 residues. V shed 0 bases, J shed 3 bases, and the junction held 12 bases outside the gene matches. CDR1 SGHDT and CDR2 YYEEEE come from the germline V gene.

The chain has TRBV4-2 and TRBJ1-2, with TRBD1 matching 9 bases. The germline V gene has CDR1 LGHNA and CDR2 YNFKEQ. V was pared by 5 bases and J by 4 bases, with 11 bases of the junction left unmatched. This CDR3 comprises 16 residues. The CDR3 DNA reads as TGTGCCAGCAGCGAACGCCAGACAGGGGGTGCCTATGGCTACACCTTC. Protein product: CASSERQTGGAYGYTF.

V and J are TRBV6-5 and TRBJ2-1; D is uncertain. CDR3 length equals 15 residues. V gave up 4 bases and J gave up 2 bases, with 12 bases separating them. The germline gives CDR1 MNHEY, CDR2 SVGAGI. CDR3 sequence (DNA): TGTGCCAGCAGTTGGCTCTCAGGTCCCTACAATGAGCAGTTCTTC. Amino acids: CASSWLSGPYNEQFF.

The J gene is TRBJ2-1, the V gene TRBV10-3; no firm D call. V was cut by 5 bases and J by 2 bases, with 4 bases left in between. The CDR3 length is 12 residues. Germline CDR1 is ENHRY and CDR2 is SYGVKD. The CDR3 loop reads CAISTAYNEQFF. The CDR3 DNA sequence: TGTGCCATCAGTACAGCCTACAATGAGCAGTTCTTC.

For the CDR3, the DNA is TGTGCCAGCAGCCAGTTGACAGCCGATAATTCACCCCTCCACTTT. Its protein product is CASSQLTADNSPLHF. This chain connects TRBV14 to TRBJ1-6; TRBD1 might be the D (5 bases). Trimming took 3 bases from V and 5 from J, leaving 11 bases between them. The CDR3 runs 15 residues. Germline CDR1 is SGHDN and CDR2 is FVKESK.

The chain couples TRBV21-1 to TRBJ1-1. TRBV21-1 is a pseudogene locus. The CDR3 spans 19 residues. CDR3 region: CASSKVKSGGRYRNTEAFF. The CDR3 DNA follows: TGTGCCAGCAGCAAAGTCAAAAGCGGGGGGCGCTACCGGAACACTGAAGCTTTCTTT.

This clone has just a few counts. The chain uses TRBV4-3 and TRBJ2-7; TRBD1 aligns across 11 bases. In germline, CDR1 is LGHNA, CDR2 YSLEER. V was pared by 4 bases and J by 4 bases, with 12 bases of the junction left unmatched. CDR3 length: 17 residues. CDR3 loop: CASSPDLTGTGGYEQYF. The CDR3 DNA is TGCGCCAGCAGCCCAGACCTCACCGGGACAGGGGGGTACGAGCAGTACTTC.

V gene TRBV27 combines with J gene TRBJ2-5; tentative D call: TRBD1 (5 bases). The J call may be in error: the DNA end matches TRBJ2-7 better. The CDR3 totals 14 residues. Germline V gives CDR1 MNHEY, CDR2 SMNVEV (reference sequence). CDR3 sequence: CASRAGQTSYEQYF. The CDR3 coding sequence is TGTGCCAGCAGGGCAGGGCAAACTTCCTACGAGCAGTACTTC.

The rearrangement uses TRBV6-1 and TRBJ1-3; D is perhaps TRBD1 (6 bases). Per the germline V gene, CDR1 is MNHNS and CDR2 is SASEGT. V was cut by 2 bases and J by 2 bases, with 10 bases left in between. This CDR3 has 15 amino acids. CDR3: CASSETGTTGNTIYF. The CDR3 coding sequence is TGTGCCAGCAGTGAAACGGGGACAACTGGAAACACCATATATTTT.

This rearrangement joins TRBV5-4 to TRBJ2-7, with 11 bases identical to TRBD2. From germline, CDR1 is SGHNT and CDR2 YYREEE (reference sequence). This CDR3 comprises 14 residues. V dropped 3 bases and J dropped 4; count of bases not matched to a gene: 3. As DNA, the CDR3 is TGTGCCAGCAGCTCGGGACTAGCGGAGTACGAGCAGTACTTC. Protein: CASSSGLAEYEQYF. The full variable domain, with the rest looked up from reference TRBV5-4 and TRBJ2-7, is ETGVTQSPTHLIKTRGQQVTLRCSSQSGHNTVSWYQQALGQGPQFIFQYYREEENGRGNFPPRFSGLQFPNYSSELNVNALELDDSALYLCASSSGLAEYEQYFGPGTRLTVT.

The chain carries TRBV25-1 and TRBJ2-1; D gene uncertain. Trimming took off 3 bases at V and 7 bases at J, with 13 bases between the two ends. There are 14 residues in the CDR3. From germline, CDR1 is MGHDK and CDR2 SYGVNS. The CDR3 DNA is TGTGCCAGCAGTGATTACAAGCCCGGGAATGAGCAGTTCTTC. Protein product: CASSDYKPGNEQFF.

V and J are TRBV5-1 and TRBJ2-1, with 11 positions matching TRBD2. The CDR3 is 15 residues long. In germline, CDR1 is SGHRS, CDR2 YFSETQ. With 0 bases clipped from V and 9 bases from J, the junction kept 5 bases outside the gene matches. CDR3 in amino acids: CASSLDLAGGPEQFF. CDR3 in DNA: TGCGCCAGCAGCTTGGATTTAGCGGGGGGGCCTGAGCAGTTCTTC.

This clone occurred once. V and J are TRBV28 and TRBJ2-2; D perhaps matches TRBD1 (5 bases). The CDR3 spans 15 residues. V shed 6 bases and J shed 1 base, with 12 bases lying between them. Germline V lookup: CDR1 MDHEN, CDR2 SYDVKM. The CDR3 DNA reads TGTGCCAGCAGCCCTGACACAGGGAACACCGGGGAGCTGTTTTTT. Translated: CASSPDTGNTGELFF. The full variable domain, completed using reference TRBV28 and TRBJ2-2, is DVKVTQSSRYLVKRTGEKVFLECVQDMDHENMFWYRQDPGLGLRLIYFSYDVKMKEKGDIPEGYSVSREKKERFSLILESASTNQTSMYLCASSPDTGNTGELFFGEGSRLTVL.

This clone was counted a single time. This CDR3 is CASGRDRDYGYTF. The DNA of the CDR3 is TGTGCTAGTGGTCGGGACAGGGACTATGGCTACACCTTC. The J gene is TRBJ1-2, the V gene TRBV12-5, with 9 bases identical to TRBD1. Trimming at V came to 5 bases and at J to 3 bases, leaving 1 base not matched to a gene. The CDR3 length is 13 residues. Germline V gene sequence: CDR1 LGHNT, CDR2 FRNRAP.

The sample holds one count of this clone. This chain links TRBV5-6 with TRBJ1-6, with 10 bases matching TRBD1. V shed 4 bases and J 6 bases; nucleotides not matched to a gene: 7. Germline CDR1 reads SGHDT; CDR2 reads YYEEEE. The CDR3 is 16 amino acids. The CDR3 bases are TGTGCCAGCAGCCCAGGGACAGGGGCGATTAATTCACCCCTCCACTTT. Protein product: CASSPGTGAINSPLHF.

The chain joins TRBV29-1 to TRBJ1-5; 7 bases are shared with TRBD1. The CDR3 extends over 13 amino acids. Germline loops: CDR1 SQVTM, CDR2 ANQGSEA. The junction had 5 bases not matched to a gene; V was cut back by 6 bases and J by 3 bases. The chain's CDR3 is CSVGTAANQPQHF. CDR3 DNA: TGCAGCGTGGGGACAGCCGCCAATCAGCCCCAGCATTTT.

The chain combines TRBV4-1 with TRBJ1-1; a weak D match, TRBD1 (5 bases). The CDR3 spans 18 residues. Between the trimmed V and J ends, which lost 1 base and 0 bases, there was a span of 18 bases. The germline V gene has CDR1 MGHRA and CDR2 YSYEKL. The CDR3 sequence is CASSQGIILAGLNTEAFF. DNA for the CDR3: TGCGCCAGCAGCCAAGGTATTATTTTGGCGGGACTGAACACTGAAGCTTTCTTT.

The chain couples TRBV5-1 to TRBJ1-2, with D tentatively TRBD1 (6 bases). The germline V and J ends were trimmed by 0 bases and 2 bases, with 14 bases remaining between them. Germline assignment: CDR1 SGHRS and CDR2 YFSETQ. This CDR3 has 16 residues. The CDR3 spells CASSLASPTGNYGYTF. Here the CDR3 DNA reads TGCGCCAGCAGCTTGGCGTCACCGACAGGAAACTATGGCTACACCTTC.

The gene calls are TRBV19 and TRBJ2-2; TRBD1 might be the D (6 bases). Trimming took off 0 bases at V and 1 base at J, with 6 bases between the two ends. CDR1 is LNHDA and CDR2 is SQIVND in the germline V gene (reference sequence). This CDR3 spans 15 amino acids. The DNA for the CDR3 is TGTGCCAGTAGTATAGAGACAGGGAACACCGGGGAGCTGTTTTTT. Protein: CASSIETGNTGELFF.

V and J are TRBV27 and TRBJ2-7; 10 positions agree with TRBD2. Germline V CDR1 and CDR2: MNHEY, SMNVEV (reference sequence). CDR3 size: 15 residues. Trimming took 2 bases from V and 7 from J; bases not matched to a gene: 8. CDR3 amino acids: CASSLGSGGALEQYF. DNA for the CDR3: TGTGCCAGCAGTTTAGGGAGCGGGGGGGCCTTGGAGCAGTACTTC.

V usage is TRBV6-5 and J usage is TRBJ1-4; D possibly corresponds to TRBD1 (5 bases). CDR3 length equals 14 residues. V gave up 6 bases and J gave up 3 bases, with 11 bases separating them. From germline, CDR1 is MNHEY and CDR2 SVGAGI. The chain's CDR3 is CASRRRGSNEKLFF. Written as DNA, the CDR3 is TGTGCCAGCAGACGAAGGGGTTCTAATGAAAAACTGTTTTTT.

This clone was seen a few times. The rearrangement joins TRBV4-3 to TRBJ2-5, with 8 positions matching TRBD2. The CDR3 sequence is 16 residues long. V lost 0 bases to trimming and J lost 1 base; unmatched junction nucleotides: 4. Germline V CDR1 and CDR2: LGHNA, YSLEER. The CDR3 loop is CASSQESGGLQETQYF. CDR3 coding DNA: TGCGCCAGCAGCCAAGAAAGCGGGGGCCTCCAAGAGACCCAGTACTTC.

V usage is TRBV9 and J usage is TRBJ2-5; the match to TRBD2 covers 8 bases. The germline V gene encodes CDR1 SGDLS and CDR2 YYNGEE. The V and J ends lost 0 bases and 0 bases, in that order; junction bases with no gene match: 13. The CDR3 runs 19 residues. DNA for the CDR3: TGTGCCAGCAGCGTAGCCCCAGGGGCGGGGGGTGCAGACCAAGAGACCCAGTACTTC. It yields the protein CASSVAPGAGGADQETQYF.